The sequence of this TCR beta chain was determined in a study of beta chain features in type 1 diabetes. Germline V gene data show CDR1 as MDHEN and CDR2 as SYDVKM. V gave up 3 bases and J gave up 4 bases, with 15 bases separating them. The CDR3 runs 15 residues. Broader study findings: Researchers report that Type 1 diabetes patients had moderately but significantly shorter TCRB CDR3s across all four CD4+ subsets. Researchers reported that naive, central memory and Treg TCRB repertoires appeared more similar in patients than in healthy donors. VDJ junctions in type 1 diabetes patients carried more deletions and fewer insertions.

Points on this clone: What it recognizes is unknown.

What was sequenced were expressed TCRB transcripts, since all of the isolated RNA had been reverse transcribed. Profiled with immunoSEQ multiplex PCR; TCRdb holds only in-frame clones, not every one. The top ten hold approximately 0.015% of the sample, which has around 280,000 clones, over 14% seen once. Sample: naive CD4+ T cells from blood. This TCR was recovered from a man aged 18 to 30 with type 1 diabetes. V gene TRBV28 combines with J gene TRBJ1-2, with D tentatively TRBD1 (5 bases). The CDR3 nucleotides are TGTGCCAGCAGTTTGGGTGGCCTCCAGGGCTATGGCTACACCTTC. Residues: CASSLGGLQGYGYTF.